A single sample gave rise to the 22 T cell receptor beta chains below, sequenced in a study of cytomegalovirus exposure and HLA in healthy donors. The PCR used 60 Vbeta and 13 Jbeta primers. Produced via immunoSEQ multiplex PCR; TCRdb's table is partial and in-frame only. The data show 62,000 or so clones, over 75% seen once. The sample consisted of PBMCs. These TCRs come from a man between 18 and 35 years old in good health and CMV-seronegative.

The count of this clone is one. This rearrangement joins TRBV6-6 to TRBJ2-1, with 9 nucleotides matching TRBD1. CDR1 and CDR2 from the germline V gene are MNHNY and SVGAGI (reference sequence). The CDR3 is made up of 16 amino acids. The V segment lost 6 bases and the J segment 6 bases; nucleotides outside the gene matches: 12. This CDR3 is CASRPPGQGFGNEQFF. DNA of the CDR3: TGTGCCAGCAGGCCGCCCGGACAGGGGTTCGGCAATGAGCAGTTCTTC.

The CDR3: CASSVGTQEGGYTF. Written as DNA, the CDR3 is TGTGCCAGCAGCGTAGGGACTCAAGAGGGTGGCTACACCTTC. The V call is TRBV9, the J call TRBJ1-2; the D is unclear. V lost 0 bases and J 7 bases, leaving 13 bases between the germline ends. The CDR3 runs 14 residues. Germline assignment: CDR1 SGDLS and CDR2 YYNGEE.

This rearrangement joins TRBV7-9 to TRBJ2-7, with 11 bases lining up with TRBD2. This CDR3 is 18 amino acids long. CDR1 SEHNR and CDR2 FQNEAQ come from the germline V gene (reference sequence). The trim removed 5 bases at V and 5 bases at J, leaving 17 bases unmatched. The CDR3 is CASSPQLLSGGVSNEQYF. The CDR3 nucleotides are TGTGCCAGCAGCCCCCAACTCCTTAGCGGGGGGGTCAGCAACGAGCAGTACTTC.

The chain carries TRBV6-1 and TRBJ2-7; possibly TRBD1 for D (5 bases). Trimming pared 2 bases from V and 3 bases from J, leaving 14 bases between. Germline CDR1 is MNHNS and CDR2 is SASEGT. This CDR3 comprises 15 residues. Written as DNA, the CDR3 is TGTGCCAGCAGTGAAATCGTAGGGGTCGGCTACGAGCAGTACTTC. Protein: CASSEIVGVGYEQYF.

The chain has TRBV18 and TRBJ2-5; 8 bases align to TRBD2. The length of the CDR3 is 16 residues. Germline V lookup: CDR1 KGHSH, CDR2 LQKENI. V trimming: 5 bases; J trimming: 2 bases; junction bases outside the gene matches: 10. The CDR3: CASSATSSGFQETQYF. CDR3 nucleotides: TGTGCCAGCTCAGCGACTTCTAGCGGGTTTCAAGAGACCCAGTACTTC.

This clone was detected only once. The chain employs TRBV9 and TRBJ1-2, with a weak D call TRBD1 (6 bases). Germline CDR1 SGDLS, CDR2 YYNGEE. CDR3 size: 13 residues. The germline V and J ends were trimmed by 2 bases and 6 bases, with 11 bases remaining between them. Written as DNA, the CDR3 is TGTGCCAGCAGCGTGGGGGGGCGAGATGGCTACACCTTC. Amino acids: CASSVGGRDGYTF.

V and J are TRBV4-2 and TRBJ1-5; 8 positions agree with TRBD1. The CDR3 has 17 residues. CDR1 and CDR2 (germline): LGHNA, YNFKEQ. The V segment lost 3 bases and the J segment 5 bases; nucleotides outside the gene matches: 12. This chain's CDR3 is CASSQELLTGGYQPQHF. CDR3 nucleotide sequence: TGTGCCAGCAGCCAGGAGCTTTTAACAGGGGGGTATCAGCCCCAGCATTTT.

As concerns this clone: A read error may produce the germline difference seen at one junction end. The V and J genes are TRBV5-6 and TRBJ2-1; D uncertain. The CDR3 runs to 15 residues. From germline, CDR1 is SGHDT and CDR2 YYEEEE. The CDR3 reads CASSLNSRFSNEQFF. The CDR3 region has the DNA TGTGCCAGCAGCTTGAACAGCCGGTTCTCCAATGAGCAATTCTTC.

As DNA, the CDR3 is TGTGCCTGGAGTCGTTTGTCTAGCACAGATACGCAGTATTTT. This translates into CAWSRLSSTDTQYF. The genes are TRBV30 and TRBJ2-3; D is uncertain. In germline, CDR1 is GTSNPN, CDR2 SVGIG (reference sequence). The CDR3 is 14 residues long. V lost 2 bases and J 0 bases, leaving 9 bases between the germline ends. The whole variable domain, remainder taken from reference TRBV30 and TRBJ2-3, is SQTIHQWPATLVQPVGSPLSLECTVEGTSNPNLYWYRQAAGRGLQLLFYSVGIGQISSEVPQNLSASRPQDRQFILSSKKLLLSDSGFYLCAWSRLSSTDTQYFGPGTRLTVL.

This clone was recorded only once. The chain links TRBV7-8 to TRBJ1-5; the D is unclear. Trimming took 1 base from V and 3 from J, leaving 4 bases between them. CDR1 is SGHVS, CDR2 FQNEAQ, per germline. CDR3 length: 13 amino acids. DNA for the CDR3: TGTGCCAGCAGCTTAGGGCCCAATCAGCCCCAGCATTTT. Translating it yields CASSLGPNQPQHF.

The rearrangement links TRBV12-5 to TRBJ2-7, with TRBD1 identical over 8 bases. The junction had 10 bases not matched to a gene; V was cut back by 11 bases and J by 1 base. Per the germline V gene, CDR1 is LGHNT and CDR2 is FRNRAP. This CDR3 comprises 14 residues. The CDR3 protein is CAGQGKGESYEQYF. DNA of the CDR3: TGTGCTGGACAGGGCAAAGGGGAATCCTACGAGCAGTACTTC.

This clone was detected only once. The rearrangement links TRBV14 to TRBJ1-1, with unresolved D. The CDR3 covers 15 residues. Germline values: CDR1 SGHDN, CDR2 FVKESK. V was cut by 4 bases and J by 1 base, with 13 bases left in between. For the CDR3, the DNA is TGTGCCAGCAGCCCTCGGACCGGGAAGAACACTGAAGCTTTCTTT. The encoded protein is CASSPRTGKNTEAFF.

Remarks on this clone: The same CDR3 arises from other DNA sequences in this sample as well. The rearrangement uses TRBV6-5 and TRBJ2-7, with 9 positions matching TRBD1. Germline V gene sequence: CDR1 MNHEY, CDR2 SVGAGI. This CDR3 spans 13 amino acids. Unmatched junction bases numbered 2, after V lost 6 bases and J lost 2 bases. The CDR3 DNA reads as TGTGCCAGCAGCCGGGACAGGGCCTACGAGCAGTACTTC. Residues: CASSRDRAYEQYF.

The chain recombines TRBV5-1 with TRBJ1-1; D is perhaps TRBD1 (6 bases). V gave up 4 bases and J gave up 8 bases, with 12 bases separating them. The germline V gene has CDR1 SGHRS and CDR2 YFSETQ. The CDR3 length is 12 residues. CDR3 region: CASSEPQGEAFF. CDR3 coding DNA: TGCGCCAGCAGCGAACCGCAGGGGGAAGCTTTCTTT.

The chain uses TRBV10-1 and TRBJ1-2; D gene unclear. The length of the CDR3 is 12 residues. The ends were cut back, 4 bases at V and 7 bases at J, with 10 bases in the middle. Per germline, CDR1 WNHNN and CDR2 SYGVQD (reference sequence). CDR3 protein: CASSGQDGGYTF. The CDR3 nucleotides are TGCGCCAGCAGTGGACAAGATGGTGGCTACACCTTC.

V and J are TRBV9 and TRBJ1-1; 7 nucleotides match TRBD1. The CDR3 is made up of 16 amino acids. Germline lookup yields CDR1 SGDLS and CDR2 YYNGEE. The junction had 14 bases not matched to a gene; V was cut back by 4 bases and J by 5 bases. CDR3 sequence reads: CASSWFRQGPGTEAFF. Written as DNA, the CDR3 is TGTGCCAGCAGCTGGTTCCGACAGGGACCGGGAACTGAAGCTTTCTTT. Full variable domain (missing parts from reference TRBV9 and TRBJ1-1): DSGVTQTPKHLITATGQRVTLRCSPRSGDLSVYWYQQSLDQGLQFLIQYYNGEERAKGNILERFSAQQFPDLHSELNLSSLELGDSALYFCASSWFRQGPGTEAFFGQGTRLTVV.

The sample holds one count of this clone. The chain's CDR3 is CASEQGMGVETQYF. The CDR3 DNA is TGCGCCAGCGAACAGGGGATGGGTGTAGAGACCCAGTACTTC. The chain couples TRBV4-1 to TRBJ2-5; 7 bases match TRBD1. The CDR3 length is 14 residues. Germline values: CDR1 MGHRA, CDR2 YSYEKL. V dropped 8 bases and J dropped 4; count of bases not matched to a gene: 10.

This chain connects TRBV6-4 to TRBJ2-3; unclear D gene. The germline V gene has CDR1 MRHNA and CDR2 SNTAGT. Trimming cost V 3 bases and J 2 bases, with 9 bases left between them. This CDR3 comprises 14 residues. The CDR3 DNA reads TGTGCCAGCAGTGAAAGAGGCGACACAGATACGCAGTATTTT. It is translated as CASSERGDTDTQYF.

The V call is TRBV11-2, the J call TRBJ2-5, with unresolved D. Germline CDR1 and CDR2: SGHAT and FQNNGV. The CDR3 loop spans 13 amino acids. V dropped 5 bases and J dropped 5 bases, with 12 bases sitting between them. The CDR3 region has the DNA TGTGCCAGCAGCCCGTCGAGCGAGGAGACCCAGTACTTC. Its protein is CASSPSSEETQYF.

This chain links TRBV5-1 with TRBJ2-5; D might be TRBD1 (6 bases). Germline CDR1 reads SGHRS; CDR2 reads YFSETQ. V was trimmed by 5 bases and J by 0 bases, leaving 17 bases between them. This CDR3 spans 16 amino acids. The CDR3 here is CASRPIFRDNQETQYF. The CDR3 DNA follows: TGCGCCAGCAGACCGATTTTCCGGGACAACCAAGAGACCCAGTACTTC.

The rearrangement uses TRBV25-1 and TRBJ1-2; possible D gene TRBD1, 6 bases. V lost 5 bases to trimming and J lost 7 bases, with 11 bases between them. Germline V CDR1 and CDR2: MGHDK, SYGVNS. This CDR3 region has 12 residues. CDR3 amino acids: CASSPGAGGYTF. The CDR3 nucleotides are TGTGCCAGCAGTCCAGGGGCTGGTGGCTACACCTTC.

V usage is TRBV27 and J usage is TRBJ2-7; D is ambiguous. Germline V gene lookup returns CDR1 MNHEY and CDR2 SMNVEV (reference sequence). The CDR3 contains 13 residues. Trimming stripped 5 bases from V and 3 bases from J, with 11 bases between. CDR3: CASSPEPLYEQYF. DNA of the CDR3: TGTGCCAGCAGTCCCGAACCACTCTACGAGCAGTACTTC.